The next 2 T cell receptor beta chains were all read from a single sample in a study of T cell responses to AZD1222 COVID-19 vaccine. Generated by immunoSEQ multiplex PCR, the TCRdb table keeps only in-frame clones and is missing some. In the table there are roughly 25,000 clones, roughly nine tenths of which are singletons. The sample in question was peripheral blood, obtained 28 days after the second AZD1222 dose. The receptor set was obtained from an adult who received the AZD1222 COVID-19 vaccine.

The chain joins TRBV9 to TRBJ1-1; 9 positions match TRBD1. Germline V lookup: CDR1 SGDLS, CDR2 YYNGEE. The CDR3 covers 16 residues. J was trimmed by 2 bases and V by 3 bases; bases with no gene match: 8. CDR3 DNA: TGTGCCAGCAGCGCCGCCCGGGGACAGGGAAACACTGAAGCTTTCTTT. Protein sequence: CASSAARGQGNTEAFF.

The chain employs TRBV21-1 and TRBJ2-6. TRBV21-1 is marked as a pseudogene. The CDR3 contains 17 residues. In DNA, the CDR3 is TGTGCCAGCAGCAAACGCCGGCAGAGCTCTGGGGCCAACGTCCTGACTTTC. This codes for CASSKRRQSSGANVLTF.